This T cell receptor (beta chain) was captured in a study of blood T cell repertoires in COVID-19. Background on the study: T cells, B-cell-depleted T cells, or PBMCs provided the cDNA or gDNA that served as material.

This clone was observed once. Here immunoSEQ multiplex PCR was the method, and the copy in TCRdb shows in-frame clones only, minus some. This sample carries about 150,000 clones, around four fifths of them seen once, and the ten largest clones take approximately 5.3%. Sequences were obtained from PBMCs or T cells enriched from blood (not recorded which). This sequence was found in a man in his 70s who had been exposed to COVID-19.

The CDR3, as DNA: TGCGCCAGCAGCTTGGCGGCAGGGGTTGGGGAGCAGTACTTC. It codes for CASSLAAGVGEQYF. V usage is TRBV5-1 and J usage is TRBJ2-7, with D perhaps matching TRBD1 (6 bases). CDR1 is SGHRS and CDR2 is YFSETQ in the germline V gene. CDR3 length equals 14 residues. The V and J ends lost 0 bases and 7 bases respectively, with 14 bases between them.